The sequence of this T cell receptor (beta chain) was determined in a study of shared clonotypes between healthy human individuals. Only Caucasian adults living in Nashville, Tennessee made up the donor group. The CDR3 length is 15 residues. CDR1 is SGHTA and CDR2 is FQGNSA in the germline V gene. Between the trimmed V and J ends, which lost 5 bases and 2 bases, there was a span of 15 bases. Only in-frame clones appear in the TCRdb table, and some are missing; sequencing was by immunoSEQ multiplex PCR. There are millions of clones in the sample; more than 90% occur only once, and over 0.12% lies in the top ten.

The clonotype comes from a man aged 18 to 35 in good health. The chain carries TRBV7-2 and TRBJ2-5; perhaps TRBD1 as D (6 bases). The sequencing input was naive CD4+ T cells sorted from blood. Stated subset: CD45RA+ positively selected. The CDR3 DNA reads as TGTGCCAGCAGCCGACAGGTCGGGGAACAAGAGACCCAGTACTTC. This codes for CASSRQVGEQETQYF.